A single sample is the source of the 14 T cell receptor beta chains below, sequenced in a study of CD8+ T cells in alopecia areata. As the sequencing template, cDNA was produced by extracting RNA and reverse transcribing it. Libraries were prepared by immunoSEQ multiplex PCR; TCRdb keeps only in-frame clonotypes and omits some of them. Of 210,000 or so clones listed, 66% were seen once; the top ten hold 1% to 1.5%. Treatment meaning: oral pan-JAK inhibitor, 5-10 mg twice daily. This sample comprised CD4+ T cells sorted from blood, obtained at week 44, from a patient treated with tofacitinib. Every receptor here comes from a human donor with alopecia areata.

V is TRBV6-5 and J is TRBJ1-1; TRBD1 might be the D (5 bases). V was pared by 10 bases and J by 1 base, with 10 bases between. Germline V gene sequence: CDR1 MNHEY, CDR2 SVGAGI. There are 12 residues in the CDR3. The CDR3 loop reads CATRGGNTEAFF. CDR3 coding DNA: TGTGCCACCCGGGGGGGGAACACTGAAGCTTTCTTT.

This rearrangement joins TRBV30 to TRBJ2-2; D uncertain. The germline V gene encodes CDR1 GTSNPN and CDR2 SVGIG (reference sequence). The CDR3 loop spans 16 amino acids. V lost 4 bases to trimming and J lost 4 bases, with 19 bases between them. CDR3 region: CAWTPTALGSTGELFF. The CDR3 coding sequence is TGTGCCTGGACCCCCACCGCCCTAGGTTCCACCGGGGAGCTGTTTTTT.

The rearrangement links TRBV29-1 to TRBJ2-1; D unresolved. The CDR3 has 11 amino acids. Between the trimmed V and J ends, which lost 5 bases and 10 bases, there was a span of 12 bases. Germline loops: CDR1 SQVTM, CDR2 ANQGSEA. The CDR3, as DNA: TGCAGCGTTCGCCCCTTGGGGGAGCAGTTCTTC. Its protein product is CSVRPLGEQFF.

V and J are TRBV10-3 and TRBJ1-6; maybe TRBD1 (6 bases). This CDR3 has 14 amino acids. From germline, CDR1 is ENHRY and CDR2 SYGVKD. V was pared by 2 bases and J by 8 bases, with 10 bases between. The CDR3 DNA reads TGTGCCATCAGTGAGAGGGGGGCTGATTCACCCCTCCACTTT. It specifies CAISERGADSPLHF.

The chain employs TRBV30 and TRBJ2-2; D remains unclear. Germline CDR1 and CDR2: GTSNPN and SVGIG (reference sequence). Trimming took 5 bases from V and 6 from J, leaving 16 bases between them. The CDR3 covers 14 residues. The CDR3 reads CAWERNILSGELFF. CDR3 nucleotide sequence: TGTGCCTGGGAAAGAAACATTCTGTCCGGGGAGCTGTTTTTT.

The rearrangement uses TRBV6-1 and TRBJ2-7; 8 bases match TRBD1. Trimming cost V 4 bases and J 5 bases; bases outside gene matches: 7. This CDR3 comprises 14 residues. Germline assignment: CDR1 MNHNS and CDR2 SASEGT. The CDR3 spells CASSVPDRGDEQYF. In nucleotides, the CDR3 is TGTGCCAGCAGTGTACCAGACAGGGGCGACGAGCAGTACTTC.

The V and J genes are TRBV30 and TRBJ1-5; D ambiguous. V gave up 2 bases and J gave up 3 bases, with 5 bases separating them. Germline lookup yields CDR1 GTSNPN and CDR2 SVGIG (reference sequence). This CDR3 has 12 residues. CDR3 amino acids: CAWSPTNQPQHF. The CDR3 DNA sequence: TGTGCCTGGAGTCCCACCAATCAGCCCCAGCATTTT.

The gene calls are TRBV5-1 and TRBJ1-1, with D hard to call. This CDR3 has 14 amino acids. CDR1 and CDR2 (germline): SGHRS, YFSETQ. Trimming removed 4 bases at V and 0 bases at J, with 10 bases between. The chain's CDR3 is CASSQREVNTEAFF. CDR3 sequence (DNA): TGCGCCAGCAGCCAAAGAGAGGTGAACACTGAAGCTTTCTTT.

A single count supports this clone. V usage is TRBV4-3 and J usage is TRBJ1-1, with TRBD1 matching 7 bases. Germline CDR1 LGHNA, CDR2 YSLEER. V trimming: 2 bases; J trimming: 9 bases; junction bases outside the gene matches: 6. CDR3 size: 13 residues. The CDR3 sequence: CASSQIRDSQAFF. CDR3 nucleotides: TGCGCCAGCAGCCAAATACGGGACAGTCAAGCTTTCTTT.

This chain links TRBV5-1 with TRBJ2-3; no clear D. The CDR3 loop spans 14 amino acids. Germline assignment: CDR1 SGHRS and CDR2 YFSETQ. The ends were cut back, 0 bases at V and 6 bases at J, with 11 bases in the middle. The CDR3 reads CASSLAEVRDTQYF. CDR3 sequence (DNA): TGCGCCAGCAGCTTGGCCGAAGTCCGTGATACGCAGTATTTT. Using reference TRBV5-1 and TRBJ2-3 for the parts outside the CDR3, the full variable domain is KAGVTQTPRYLIKTRGQQVTLSCSPISGHRSVSWYQQTPGQGLQFLFEYFSETQRNKGNFPGRFSGRQFSNSRSEMNVSTLELGDSALYLCASSLAEVRDTQYFGPGTRLTVL.

The V and J genes are TRBV28 and TRBJ1-2; 8 nucleotides line up with TRBD1. The CDR3 is 12 residues long. The V and J ends lost 6 bases and 9 bases, in that order; junction bases with no gene match: 6. The germline CDR1 and CDR2 sequences are MDHEN and SYDVKM. The CDR3 DNA is TGTGCCAGCAGCTCTGACAGGGGTCGCTACACCTTC. It codes for CASSSDRGRYTF.

This clone was observed a few times. The rearrangement uses TRBV7-2 and TRBJ1-2, with 11 bases matching TRBD1. The CDR3 loop spans 15 amino acids. J was trimmed by 7 bases and V by 6 bases; bases with no gene match: 10. The germline V gene encodes CDR1 SGHTA and CDR2 FQGNSA. CDR3 nucleotide sequence: TGTGCCAGCAGTCTACGGACAGGGGGCAATGGTGGCTACACCTTC. This gives the protein CASSLRTGGNGGYTF.

The chain employs TRBV19 and TRBJ1-1, with 7 bases identical to TRBD1. The V segment lost 6 bases and the J segment 1 base; nucleotides outside the gene matches: 5. Germline V CDR1 and CDR2: LNHDA, SQIVND (reference sequence). The CDR3 has 14 residues. CDR3 sequence: CASRHRGTNTEAFF. The CDR3 coding sequence is TGTGCCAGTAGGCACAGGGGCACGAACACTGAAGCTTTCTTT. The whole variable domain, filled in from reference TRBV19 and TRBJ1-1, reads DGGITQSPKYLFRKEGQNVTLSCEQNLNHDAMYWYRQDPGQGLRLIYYSQIVNDFQKGDIAEGYSVSREKKESFPLTVTSAQKNPTAFYLCASRHRGTNTEAFFGQGTRLTVV.

V gene TRBV7-2 combines with J gene TRBJ2-2; possible D gene TRBD2, 5 bases. Per the germline V gene, CDR1 is SGHTA and CDR2 is FQGNSA. The CDR3 has 12 amino acids. Trimming cost V 5 bases and J 6 bases, with 7 bases left between them. For the CDR3, the DNA is TGTGCCAGCAGCGTTAGCGCCGGGGAGCTGTTTTTT. It encodes CASSVSAGELFF.